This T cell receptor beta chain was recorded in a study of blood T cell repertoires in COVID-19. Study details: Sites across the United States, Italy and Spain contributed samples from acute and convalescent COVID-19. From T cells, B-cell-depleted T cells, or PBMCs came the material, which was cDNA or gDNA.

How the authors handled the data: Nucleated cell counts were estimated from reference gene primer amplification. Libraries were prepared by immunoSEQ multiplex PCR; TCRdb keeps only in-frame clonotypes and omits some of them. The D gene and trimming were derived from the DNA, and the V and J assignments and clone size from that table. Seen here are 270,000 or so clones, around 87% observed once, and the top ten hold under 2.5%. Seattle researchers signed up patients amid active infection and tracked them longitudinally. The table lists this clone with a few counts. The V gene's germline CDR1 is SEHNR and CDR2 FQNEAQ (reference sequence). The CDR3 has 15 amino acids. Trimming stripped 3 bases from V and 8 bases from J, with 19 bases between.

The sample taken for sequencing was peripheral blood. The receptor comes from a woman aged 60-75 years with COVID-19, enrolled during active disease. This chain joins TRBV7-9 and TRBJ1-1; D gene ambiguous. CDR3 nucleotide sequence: TGTGCCAGCAGCTTCGATAGTGGGAGGGCCCAAGAAGCTTTCTTT. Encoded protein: CASSFDSGRAQEAFF.